A selection of T cell receptor beta chains follows, all from one sample in a study of cytomegalovirus exposure and HLA in healthy donors. Sequencing used immunoSEQ multiplex PCR; TCRdb keeps in-frame clones, though not all of them. This table lists roughly 62,000 clones. Sequencing input: PBMCs. The receptors shown here come from a young woman in good health and CMV-seronegative. CDR3s include the opening cysteine and the closing phenylalanine or tryptophan. Fields, in order: J gene, D gene, V gene, CDR3 protein, CDR3 DNA. D genes are given only for firm matches.

J gene: TRBJ1-1; D gene: -; V gene: TRBV5-1; CDR3 protein: CASSLASGITEAFF; CDR3 DNA: TGCGCCAGCAGCTTGGCCTCAGGGATCACTGAAGCTTTCTTT
J gene: TRBJ1-2; D gene: -; V gene: TRBV18; CDR3 protein: CASSPTGSLSRAYGYTF; CDR3 DNA: TGTGCCAGCTCACCTACAGGGTCCCTGAGTAGAGCCTATGGCTACACCTTC
J gene: TRBJ1-4; D gene: -; V gene: TRBV6-1; CDR3 protein: CASSEGQATNEKLFF; CDR3 DNA: TGTGCCAGCAGTGAAGGGCAGGCAACTAATGAAAAACTGTTTTTT
J gene: TRBJ1-3; D gene: TRBD1; V gene: TRBV18; CDR3 protein: CASAPSGQGARNTIYF; CDR3 DNA: TGTGCCAGCGCACCATCTGGACAGGGGGCACGAAACACCATATATTTT
J gene: TRBJ2-7; D gene: -; V gene: TRBV28; CDR3 protein: CASSPIKTGSYEQYF; CDR3 DNA: TGTGCCAGCAGCCCGATAAAGACCGGGAGCTACGAGCAGTACTTC
J gene: TRBJ2-2; D gene: TRBD2; V gene: TRBV9; CDR3 protein: CASSAIGTSPGELFF; CDR3 DNA: TGTGCCAGCAGCGCCATTGGGACTAGCCCCGGGGAGCTGTTTTTT
J gene: TRBJ2-6; D gene: -; V gene: TRBV5-1; CDR3 protein: CASSWGPSGANVLTF; CDR3 DNA: TGCGCCAGCAGCTGGGGCCCCTCTGGGGCCAACGTCCTGACTTTC
J gene: TRBJ2-7; D gene: TRBD2; V gene: TRBV7-2; CDR3 protein: CASSLTGGGYEQYF; CDR3 DNA: TGTGCCAGCAGCTTAACGGGAGGAGGTTACGAGCAGTACTTC
J gene: TRBJ1-2; D gene: TRBD1; V gene: TRBV6-5; CDR3 protein: CASSYDRGNGYTF; CDR3 DNA: TGTGCCAGCAGTTATGACAGGGGAAATGGCTACACCTTC
J gene: TRBJ1-3; D gene: TRBD1; V gene: TRBV6-5; CDR3 protein: CASSRTEGATIYF; CDR3 DNA: TGTGCCAGCAGCCGAACAGAGGGGGCCACCATATATTTT
J gene: TRBJ1-1; D gene: TRBD1; V gene: TRBV5-4; CDR3 protein: CASSLGQGVVNTEAFF; CDR3 DNA: TGTGCCAGCAGCTTGGGGCAGGGGGTGGTGAACACTGAAGCTTTCTTT
J gene: TRBJ1-1; D gene: TRBD1; V gene: TRBV27; CDR3 protein: CASSRWTGGLAEAFF; CDR3 DNA: TGTGCCAGCAGTAGATGGACAGGGGGCCTCGCTGAAGCTTTCTTT
J gene: TRBJ1-6; D gene: -; V gene: TRBV2; CDR3 protein: CASGGRETSPLHF; CDR3 DNA: TGTGCCAGCGGGGGCAGGGAGACTTCACCCCTCCACTTT
J gene: TRBJ1-1; D gene: -; V gene: TRBV5-1; CDR3 protein: CASSSGDSEAFF; CDR3 DNA: TGCGCCAGCAGCTCCGGGGATTCTGAAGCTTTCTTT
J gene: TRBJ2-2; D gene: -; V gene: TRBV2; CDR3 protein: CASSEYRGLTGELFF; CDR3 DNA: TGTGCCAGCAGTGAATATAGGGGCCTCACCGGGGAGCTGTTTTTT
J gene: TRBJ2-2; D gene: TRBD1; V gene: TRBV28; CDR3 protein: CASSHSRDREFTGELFF; CDR3 DNA: TGTGCCAGCAGTCATTCCCGGGACAGGGAATTCACCGGGGAGCTGTTTTTT
J gene: TRBJ1-5; D gene: TRBD1; V gene: TRBV28; CDR3 protein: CASSFGTEDQPQHF; CDR3 DNA: TGTGCCAGCAGTTTCGGGACAGAGGATCAGCCCCAGCATTTT
J gene: TRBJ2-4; D gene: TRBD2; V gene: TRBV5-6; CDR3 protein: CASRRLAGENIQYF; CDR3 DNA: TGTGCCAGCCGGAGGCTAGCGGGAGAGAACATTCAGTACTTC
J gene: TRBJ1-1; D gene: TRBD1; V gene: TRBV11-1; CDR3 protein: CASSTRQGVRTEAFF; CDR3 DNA: TGTGCCAGCAGCACTCGACAGGGAGTGAGGACTGAAGCTTTCTTT
J gene: TRBJ2-7; D gene: -; V gene: TRBV7-6; CDR3 protein: CASSNPYPGDSNYEQYF; CDR3 DNA: TGTGCCAGCAGCAACCCCTACCCGGGGGACAGCAATTACGAGCAGTACTTC
J gene: TRBJ2-5; D gene: -; V gene: TRBV9; CDR3 protein: CASSSSQLEGTQYF; CDR3 DNA: TGTGCCAGCAGCTCCTCCCAGCTAGAGGGGACCCAGTACTTC
J gene: TRBJ2-7; D gene: TRBD1; V gene: TRBV4-2; CDR3 protein: CASSRLGTDRSEQYF; CDR3 DNA: TGTGCCAGCAGCCGTTTAGGGACAGACAGGAGCGAGCAGTACTTC
J gene: TRBJ1-6; D gene: -; V gene: TRBV7-2; CDR3 protein: CASSLLPDIRSPLHF; CDR3 DNA: TGTGCCAGCAGCTTATTACCCGATATTCGGTCACCCCTCCACTTT
J gene: TRBJ2-2; D gene: TRBD1; V gene: TRBV5-4; CDR3 protein: CASSPDRGWGGELFF; CDR3 DNA: TGTGCCAGCAGCCCGGACAGGGGCTGGGGCGGGGAGCTGTTTTTT
J gene: TRBJ2-7; D gene: TRBD1; V gene: TRBV10-3; CDR3 protein: CAISETGQGAHEQYF; CDR3 DNA: TGTGCCATCAGTGAGACGGGGCAGGGGGCCCACGAGCAGTACTTC
J gene: TRBJ1-3; D gene: TRBD1; V gene: TRBV7-9; CDR3 protein: CASSLKGTGGSGNTIYF; CDR3 DNA: TGTGCCAGCAGCTTAAAAGGGACAGGGGGCTCTGGAAACACCATATATTTT
J gene: TRBJ2-5; D gene: -; V gene: TRBV2; CDR3 protein: CASSESIIGETQYF; CDR3 DNA: TGTGCCAGCAGTGAAAGCATCATCGGAGAGACCCAGTACTTC
J gene: TRBJ1-1; D gene: -; V gene: TRBV28; CDR3 protein: CASSLGFSGSPEAFF; CDR3 DNA: TGTGCCAGCAGTTTAGGGTTTTCGGGGTCCCCTGAAGCTTTCTTT
J gene: TRBJ1-1; D gene: TRBD1; V gene: TRBV7-9; CDR3 protein: CASSPRTGQNTEAFF; CDR3 DNA: TGTGCCAGCAGCCCTAGGACAGGCCAGAACACTGAAGCTTTCTTT
J gene: TRBJ2-2; D gene: TRBD1; V gene: TRBV19; CDR3 protein: CASMPWDRGKTGELFF; CDR3 DNA: TGTGCCAGTATGCCCTGGGACAGGGGGAAGACCGGGGAGCTGTTTTTT
J gene: TRBJ2-7; D gene: -; V gene: TRBV19; CDR3 protein: CASSPRDGRRGYEQYF; CDR3 DNA: TGTGCCAGTAGTCCCCGGGACGGCCGCCGGGGGTACGAGCAGTACTTC
J gene: TRBJ2-5; D gene: -; V gene: TRBV6-1; CDR3 protein: CASRRGLRETQYF; CDR3 DNA: TGTGCCAGCAGGAGGGGACTCAGGGAGACCCAGTACTTC
J gene: TRBJ2-1; D gene: -; V gene: TRBV7-6; CDR3 protein: CASSLDREYNEQFF; CDR3 DNA: TGTGCCAGCAGCTTAGACAGGGAATACAATGAGCAGTTCTTC
J gene: TRBJ1-2; D gene: -; V gene: TRBV7-9; CDR3 protein: CASSSPPTGMHYGYTF; CDR3 DNA: TGTGCCAGCAGCTCCCCCCCCACGGGAATGCACTATGGCTACACCTTC
J gene: TRBJ1-1; D gene: -; V gene: TRBV6-6; CDR3 protein: CASSLGPGSEAFF; CDR3 DNA: TGTGCCAGCAGCCTGGGGCCAGGGTCTGAAGCTTTCTTT
J gene: TRBJ1-5; D gene: -; V gene: TRBV2; CDR3 protein: CASIASARNQPQHF; CDR3 DNA: TGTGCCAGCATAGCGTCAGCCCGGAATCAGCCCCAGCATTTT
J gene: TRBJ1-4; D gene: -; V gene: TRBV15; CDR3 protein: CATSRDPQQGAVFEKLFF; CDR3 DNA: TGTGCCACCAGCAGAGATCCCCAACAAGGGGCTGTGTTTGAAAAACTGTTTTTT
J gene: TRBJ1-5; D gene: -; V gene: TRBV15; CDR3 protein: CATSIQGDQPQHF; CDR3 DNA: TGTGCCACCAGCATACAGGGAGACCAGCCCCAGCATTTT
J gene: TRBJ1-1; D gene: -; V gene: TRBV19; CDR3 protein: CASSFLIGAEAFF; CDR3 DNA: TGTGCCAGTAGCTTCCTTATCGGTGCTGAAGCTTTCTTT
J gene: TRBJ2-3; D gene: -; V gene: TRBV5-6; CDR3 protein: CASSLLVFASTDTQYF; CDR3 DNA: TGTGCCAGCAGCTTGCTCGTTTTTGCGAGCACAGATACGCAGTATTTT
J gene: TRBJ1-1; D gene: -; V gene: TRBV11-2; CDR3 protein: CASSLDFGVGAFF; CDR3 DNA: TGTGCCAGCAGCTTAGATTTCGGGGTAGGCGCTTTCTTT
J gene: TRBJ2-7; D gene: -; V gene: TRBV14; CDR3 protein: CASNPGGNPSYEQYF; CDR3 DNA: TGTGCCAGCAACCCAGGGGGGAATCCCTCCTACGAGCAGTACTTC
J gene: TRBJ2-7; D gene: TRBD1; V gene: TRBV6-5; CDR3 protein: CASSRRTGAIEQYF; CDR3 DNA: TGTGCCAGCAGCCGCCGGACAGGGGCTATCGAGCAGTACTTC
J gene: TRBJ2-1; D gene: TRBD2; V gene: TRBV7-9; CDR3 protein: CASSETGGGGPTWEQFF; CDR3 DNA: TGTGCCAGCAGCGAAACCGGGGGCGGGGGGCCAACCTGGGAGCAGTTCTTC
J gene: TRBJ1-2; D gene: -; V gene: TRBV4-2; CDR3 protein: CASSRGAVNGYTF; CDR3 DNA: TGTGCCAGCAGCAGGGGCGCAGTAAATGGCTACACCTTC
J gene: TRBJ1-6; D gene: TRBD1; V gene: TRBV6-4; CDR3 protein: CASTSADREHSPLHF; CDR3 DNA: TGTGCCAGCACCTCCGCCGACAGGGAACATTCACCCCTCCACTTT
J gene: TRBJ2-7; D gene: TRBD2; V gene: TRBV6-1; CDR3 protein: CASSEELAGSYEQYF; CDR3 DNA: TGTGCCAGCAGTGAAGAGCTAGCGGGCTCCTACGAGCAGTACTTC
J gene: TRBJ1-2; D gene: TRBD1; V gene: TRBV6-5; CDR3 protein: CASSETGDSGYTF; CDR3 DNA: TGTGCCAGCAGCGAAACAGGGGATTCTGGCTACACCTTC
J gene: TRBJ1-1; D gene: TRBD1; V gene: TRBV25-1; CDR3 protein: CASSEQGGTEAFF; CDR3 DNA: TGTGCCAGCAGTGAGCAGGGGGGCACTGAAGCTTTCTTT
J gene: TRBJ2-1; D gene: TRBD2; V gene: TRBV5-1; CDR3 protein: CASSSLLAGRDSSYNEQFF; CDR3 DNA: TGCGCCAGCAGCTCCTTACTAGCGGGCCGAGACAGCTCCTACAATGAGCAGTTCTTC
J gene: TRBJ1-2; D gene: -; V gene: TRBV12-5; CDR3 protein: CASGLGGRASTF; CDR3 DNA: TGTGCTAGTGGTTTGGGGGGCAGGGCTAGCACCTTC
J gene: TRBJ2-5; D gene: TRBD1; V gene: TRBV4-2; CDR3 protein: CASSPTGVQETQYF; CDR3 DNA: TGTGCCAGCAGCCCGACAGGGGTCCAAGAGACCCAGTACTTC
J gene: TRBJ1-6; D gene: -; V gene: TRBV19; CDR3 protein: CASSIESGTLHF; CDR3 DNA: TGTGCCAGTAGTATAGAGTCGGGAACCCTCCACTTT
J gene: TRBJ1-1; D gene: -; V gene: TRBV6-6; CDR3 protein: CASSYSLRVENTEAFF; CDR3 DNA: TGTGCCAGCAGTTACTCGCTGCGGGTGGAGAACACTGAAGCTTTCTTT
J gene: TRBJ1-5; D gene: TRBD1; V gene: TRBV15; CDR3 protein: CATSRGRQGDRNQPQHF; CDR3 DNA: TGTGCCACCAGCAGAGGAAGACAGGGAGATCGCAATCAGCCCCAGCATTTT
J gene: TRBJ2-7; D gene: -; V gene: TRBV9; CDR3 protein: CASSVSAEESSYEQYF; CDR3 DNA: TGTGCCAGCAGCGTTTCGGCGGAGGAGAGCTCCTACGAGCAGTACTTC
J gene: TRBJ1-2; D gene: TRBD1; V gene: TRBV19; CDR3 protein: CASSMPTGDYGYTF; CDR3 DNA: TGTGCCAGTAGTATGCCCACAGGGGACTATGGCTACACCTTC
J gene: TRBJ2-7; D gene: -; V gene: TRBV5-1; CDR3 protein: CASSLGGAGGYEQYF; CDR3 DNA: TGCGCCAGCAGCTTGGGGGGGGCAGGGGGCTACGAGCAGTACTTC
J gene: TRBJ2-7; D gene: -; V gene: TRBV15; CDR3 protein: CATSRGTFYEQYF; CDR3 DNA: TGTGCCACCAGCAGAGGGACTTTCTACGAGCAGTACTTC
J gene: TRBJ1-4; D gene: TRBD1; V gene: TRBV4-1; CDR3 protein: CASSPTGERGKLFF; CDR3 DNA: TGCGCCAGCAGCCCGACAGGGGAGAGAGGAAAACTGTTTTTT